The source of this T cell receptor beta chain is a study of T cells in Graves' hyperthyroidism and ophthalmopathy. General study results and limits: Most expanded thyroid clonotypes above 0.001 also appeared in blood.

Researchers barred patients who had uncontrolled infection, other autoimmune disease, pregnancy or lactation. This clonotype was seen at least ten times. Its antigen is not known. RNA transcripts were the template for amplifying TCR beta CDR3 regions. The HTBI set primed first-round TCR CDR3 RT-PCR. Each CDR3 protein gets one entry after TCRdb re-called the multiplex PCR reads with MiXCR. The table has 490,000 or so distinct CDR3 sequences, approximately 49% seen once. The germline V and J ends were trimmed by 3 bases and 2 bases, with 7 bases remaining between them. The CDR3 runs to 13 residues. Per the germline V gene, CDR1 is LNHDA and CDR2 is SQIVND (reference sequence).

Material for sequencing was peripheral blood or thyroid tissue (not recorded which). The clonotype comes from an adult woman with Graves' disease, either hyperthyroidism or ophthalmopathy (not recorded which). This chain uses TRBV19 with TRBJ1-2; D call uncertain. The CDR3: CASSIGRNYGYTF. The CDR3 DNA sequence: TGTGCCAGTAGTATCGGGAGAAACTATGGCTACACCTTC.